This T cell receptor beta chain was captured in a study of blood T cell repertoires in COVID-19. CDR1 is SGHVS, CDR2 FNYEAQ, per germline. V shed 4 bases and J 1 base; nucleotides not matched to a gene: 6. The CDR3 covers 15 residues. Authors' analysis steps: Nucleated cell number was recorded as an estimate derived from reference gene primer amplification. Using immunoSEQ multiplex PCR, the repertoire was profiled, and TCRdb retains in-frame clones only, with some absent. Clone size and the V and J calls come from that table; the DNA yielded D and trimming. Of about 160,000 clones listed, roughly 80% were seen once; the top ten hold more than 11%. This clone occurred a few times.

The chain has TRBV7-6 and TRBJ2-5, with TRBD1 matching over 7 bases. The sequence came from a woman older than 75 with acute or convalescent COVID-19. The sequenced sample was peripheral blood. CDR3 loop: CASSSLPGGQETQYF. In DNA, the CDR3 is TGTGCCAGCAGCTCCCTCCCAGGGGGCCAAGAGACCCAGTACTTC. The whole variable domain, remainder taken from reference TRBV7-6 and TRBJ2-5, is GAGVSQSPRYKVTKRGQDVALRCDPISGHVSLYWYRQALGQGPEFLTYFNYEAQQDKSGLPNDRFSAERPEGSISTLTIQRTEQRDSAMYRCASSSLPGGQETQYFGPGTRLLVL.